This TCR beta chain emerged from a study of beta chain features in type 1 diabetes listed by TCRdb under 2018. For context, the study as a whole: Mean age, gender distribution, total cell number and subset yield did not differ between patients and healthy donors. A total of roughly 98,000,000 sorted cells were examined across all samples, and RNA yield correlated strongly with the number of cells per subset. In the study, recently diagnosed type 1 diabetes patients and matched healthy donors were compared on the TCRB repertoires of their sorted circulating CD4+ T cell subsets. Whereas all 28 donors provided naive and central memory subsets, regulatory and stem cell-like memory subsets were isolated from just 8 patients and about 8 healthy donors.

What the research found in general, with its limitations: Patients with type 1 diabetes made fewer insertions and deleted more nucleotides at VDJ recombination sites, implying thymic rearrangement abnormalities. Shorter templates might be favored by PCR, yet because patient and control samples were amplified and corrected together, any such skew would affect both groups equally. Type 1 diabetes patients showed a moderate but significant shortening of TCRB CDR3 length in all four CD4+ subsets. The naive, central memory and regulatory TCRB repertoires appeared to resemble one another more closely among patients than among healthy donors. Only small numbers of individuals were included in the HLA sub-analyses, which left unresolved whether HLA type had any influence on TCRB rearrangement. Sequencing cDNA rather than genomic DNA could over-represent highly expressing activated cells, although activation and CD3 levels did not differ between groups.

The entire isolated RNA was reverse transcribed using the High Capacity cDNA Reverse Transcription Kit, and thus expressed TCRB transcripts were sequenced. Deep immunoSEQ sequencing was performed on naive, central memory and regulatory T cell samples, with an average of around 3.4 million total reads per sample. Sorted cells were lysed in RLT buffer and RNA was extracted with DNase-treated RNeasy Micro or Mini kits, depending on cell number. To prevent cross-contamination, every cell subset was processed on its own, while patient and healthy donor samples were processed together. The immunoSEQ multiplex PCR was used to amplify TCRB sequences from cDNA, generating 87-bp fragments that spanned the CDR3 region. Amplicons were sequenced on the Illumina HiSeq platform. The paper's data handling went like this. Synthetic template baselines were used to correct PCR bias computationally, reads within Hamming distance 2 were collapsed together, and singletons that could not be merged were discarded. By aligning reads against IMGT, V, D and J genes, CDR3 length, and insertions or deletions at six rearrangement sites were assigned. Within each subset, clonotype counts were normalized to sorted cell number, and only after that were true diversity and Gini coefficients computed with the tcR R package. Repertoire sharing was quantified using the overlap coefficient calculated on TCRB nucleotide sequences. Out-of-frame TCRB sequences from naive cells were analyzed to stand in for the pre-selection repertoire. TCRdb limited this immuneACCESS table to in-frame rearrangements with V and J called. A share of clones is missing; checked studies link under half to unresolved V genes, and the rest is unexplained. For V, J and clone size, that table is used; D and trimming come from the DNA. The sample table holds 600,000 or so clones, of which 9.5% to 15% were seen once. Roughly 0.11% of the sample comes from the top ten.

Reading from cysteine to phenylalanine, the CDR3 counts 16 amino acids. The kept DNA is CDR3 alone, 48 bases in frame from the first base. The germline ends are 16 bases apart after V is trimmed by 1 base and J by 7 bases. CDR1 and CDR2, per the germline V gene (reference sequence), are SEHNR and FQNEAQ. A single peripheral blood draw of 90 to 150 mL on average was collected from each donor into heparinised tubes. Using a panel that included CD45RO, CCR7, CD25, CD127, CD95 and CD27, naive, central memory, regulatory and stem cell-like memory CD4+ T cells were sorted on a BD FACSAria II. All sorted populations exceeded 95% purity. PBMCs were isolated right away by Lymphoprep density gradient centrifugation and were stained directly, without culture. Samples were stained and sorted in pairs, with one healthy donor and one patient per experiment, so that batch effects were minimized. Details on this clone: Which antigen it targets is not known. Base qualities are not provided; no much larger clone lies one nucleotide away.

The receptor was derived from a man aged 25 to 40 with type 1 diabetes. The chain links TRBV7-9 with TRBJ1-4; confidence is insufficient to name the D gene. The sample consisted of naive CD4+ T cells from blood. Taken with the paper, the label for cell subset or site translates to: true naive CD4+ T cells. The base sequence is TGTGCCAGCAGCTTAGAGGCCGGGTTAATGGGTGAAAAACTGTTTTTT. Its amino acids are CASSLEAGLMGEKLFF.